The present entry profiles one TCR beta chain with its context. The antigen remains undetermined. A J-beta primer mix and a sample-barcoded 5' primer were used in a second PCR of roughly 7 to 12 cycles. Each TCR beta cDNA got a 12-nucleotide random molecular identifier. TCRdb re-derived calls from the 5' RACE reads in MiXCR, one entry per CDR3 protein. The sample includes around 800,000 distinct CDR3 sequences, around 62% of them seen just once. The germline gives CDR1 SGHRS, CDR2 YFSETQ. The V and J ends lost 0 bases and 2 bases respectively, with 15 bases between them. The CDR3 is made up of 16 amino acids. The data originate from a study of blood T cells in healthy people across ages. Findings of the study overall: Because donor CMV status was unknown, expanded clonotype changes were possibly confounded. A roughly linear age-dependent decrease characterized TCR beta diversity per million T cells.

Sample: blood. This TCR was sampled from a young man in good health. This chain connects TRBV5-1 to TRBJ2-7; the D gene is possibly TRBD1 (6 bases). The DNA of the CDR3 is TGCGCCAGCAGCTTGGTTAGAGGGACATTGACCTACGAGCAGTACTTC. It yields the protein CASSLVRGTLTYEQYF. Drawing the rest from reference TRBV5-1 and TRBJ2-7, the complete variable domain is KAGVTQTPRYLIKTRGQQVTLSCSPISGHRSVSWYQQTPGQGLQFLFEYFSETQRNKGNFPGRFSGRQFSNSRSEMNVSTLELGDSALYLCASSLVRGTLTYEQYFGPGTRLTVT.